This T cell receptor (beta chain) was sequenced in a study of T cell responses to AZD1222 COVID-19 vaccine. Looking at the study overall: Analyses pooled second doses at about 4 or about 12 weeks. Study findings and constraints: Two AZD1222 administrations were followed by greater Spike-specific TCR breadth and depth. Recipients of AZD1222 seropositive at baseline numbered only 5 to 7.

Comment on this clone: The antigen is not known.

The repertoire was sequenced with immunoSEQ multiplex PCR; TCRdb's copy has only in-frame clones and lacks some. Of some 130,000 clones detected, approximately 90% appear once; the ten largest clones hold roughly 7.2%. V lost 2 bases, J lost 1 base, and 9 bases stayed unmatched. This CDR3 is built from 18 residues. Germline loops: CDR1 SGHVS, CDR2 FNYEAQ. The sequences come from peripheral blood, collected on day 0 of AZD1222 vaccination. The TCR originated in an adult in good health. The chain recombines TRBV7-6 with TRBJ2-2; 8 nucleotides agree with TRBD1. In DNA, the CDR3 is TGTGCCAGCAGCTTATATGCGAGAGGACAGGGGAACACCGGGGAGCTGTTTTTT. Its protein is CASSLYARGQGNTGELFF.